This T cell receptor beta chain was identified during a study of response to subunit inactivated influenza vaccine. Notes on the study in general: The authors proposed limited new T cell recruitment per seasonal influenza vaccination.

The CDR3 is 12 residues long. Germline CDR1 and CDR2: LNHNV and YYDKDF (reference sequence). The ends were cut back, 0 bases at V and 8 bases at J, with 6 bases in the middle. TCRdb re-derived calls from the RT-PCR reads in MiXCR, one entry per CDR3 protein. There are roughly 650,000 distinct CDR3 sequences in the sample; 14% occur only once, and less than 9% lies in the top ten. This clonotype was seen repeatedly, ten times or more. Its specificity is not known. Specimen: PBMCs from blood, collected about 14 days before vaccination. The J gene is TRBJ2-3, the V gene TRBV15; D unresolved. The receptor was isolated from a man between 50 and 59 years old who received an inactivated influenza vaccine. The CDR3 protein is CATSRDRVTQYF. The CDR3 DNA sequence: TGTGCCACCAGCAGAGATAGGGTTACGCAGTATTTT.